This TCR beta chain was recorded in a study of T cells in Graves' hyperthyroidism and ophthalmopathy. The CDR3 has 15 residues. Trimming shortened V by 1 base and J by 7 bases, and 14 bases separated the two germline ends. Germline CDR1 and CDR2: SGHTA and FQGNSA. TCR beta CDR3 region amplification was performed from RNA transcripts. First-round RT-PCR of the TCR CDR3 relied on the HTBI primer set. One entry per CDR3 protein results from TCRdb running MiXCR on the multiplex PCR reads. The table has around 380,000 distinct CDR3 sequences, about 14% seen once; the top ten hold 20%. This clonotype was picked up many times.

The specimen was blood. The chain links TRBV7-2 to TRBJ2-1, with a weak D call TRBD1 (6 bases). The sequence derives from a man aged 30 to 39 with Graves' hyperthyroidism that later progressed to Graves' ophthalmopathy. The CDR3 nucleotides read TGTGCCAGCAGCTTAGGTTCCGTGGGGGCGAATGAGCAGTTCTTC. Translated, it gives CASSLGSVGANEQFF.